The entry below gives a single TCR beta chain sequence along with its context. The sample belongs to a study of blood T cell repertoires in COVID-19. Study context: Acute and convalescent COVID-19 specimens originated in the United States, Italy and Spain. Nucleic acid was either cDNA or gDNA, and it came from T cells, B-cell-depleted T cells, or PBMCs.

Authors' methods: Reference gene primers were amplified, and this amplification served to estimate nucleated cell counts. Assay used: immunoSEQ multiplex PCR; TCRdb lists only in-frame clones, some missing. The D gene and trimming were derived from the DNA, and the V and J assignments and clone size from that table. Of hundreds of thousands of clones listed, around nine tenths were seen once; the top ten hold roughly 3%. Germline values: CDR1 SGHKS, CDR2 YYEKEE (reference sequence). This CDR3 has 13 amino acids. V lost 2 bases and J lost 8, with 11 bases in between. The chain uses TRBV5-5 and TRBJ2-4; D is perhaps TRBD2 (5 bases). Sequenced: peripheral blood. The receptor was isolated from a man aged 60 to 69 with acute or convalescent COVID-19. DNA of the CDR3: TGTGCCAGCAGCTTAATTATGAGGGACATTCAGTACTTC. Its translation is CASSLIMRDIQYF. The full variable domain, with the rest looked up from reference TRBV5-5 and TRBJ2-4, is DAGVTQSPTHLIKTRGQQVTLRCSPISGHKSVSWYQQVLGQGPQFIFQYYEKEERGRGNFPDRFSARQFPNYSSELNVNALLLGDSALYLCASSLIMRDIQYFGAGTRLSVL.